The rows below give T cell receptor beta chains drawn from one sample of a study of blood T cell repertoires in COVID-19. TCRdb keeps only in-frame clones here, not all; method: immunoSEQ multiplex PCR. The sample includes about 190,000 clones, less than 85% seen only once; the top ten take roughly 3.2%. Sequenced sample: PBMCs or T cells enriched from blood (not recorded which). These receptors all stem from a woman in her 30s who had recovered from COVID-19. The CDR3 runs from the conserved cysteine through the conserved F or W. The D gene is left open where the match is weak. Expanded clones get a size class; other rows say once, few or many, or leave the size out.

j_gene | d_gene | v_gene | abundance | len | CDR3nt | CDR3aa
TRBJ2-1 | NA | TRBV7-8 | NA | 12 | TGTGCCAGCAGCCCCAATGCGGAAGAGCAGTTCTTC | CASSPNAEEQFF
TRBJ2-2 | NA | TRBV18 | NA | 17 | TGTGCCAGCTCACCAGTCCCTGGCAGGCCGAACACCGGGGAGCTGTTTTTT | CASSPVPGRPNTGELFF
TRBJ2-7 | TRBD2 | TRBV3-1/TRBV3-2 | NA | 17 | TGTGCCAGCAGCCCACCTCCGTCTAGCGGGAGAAGCCACGAGCAGTACTTC | CASSPPPSSGRSHEQYF
TRBJ2-1 | NA | TRBV10-3 | NA | 16 | TGTGCCATCAGTGGTCGCGGCGGGCATTCCTACAATGAGCAGTTCTTC | CAISGRGGHSYNEQFF
TRBJ2-7 | NA | TRBV7-6 | NA | 15 | TGTGCCAGCAGCTTAGTATGGGCTACGCAGGGTGAGCAGTACTTC | CASSLVWATQGEQYF
TRBJ2-3 | TRBD2 | TRBV5-4 | NA | 16 | TGTGCCAGCAGCGGACAGACTAGCGGGAGGGCAGATACGCAGTATTTT | CASSGQTSGRADTQYF
TRBJ1-2 | NA | TRBV30 | NA | 11 | TGTGCCTGGAGTGTAAGAGATGGCTACACCTTC | CAWSVRDGYTF
TRBJ2-5 | TRBD1 | TRBV7-3 | NA | 15 | TGTGCCAGCAGCTTAAACCCCGACAGGGGGGAGACCCAGTACTTC | CASSLNPDRGETQYF
TRBJ2-2 | TRBD2 | TRBV7-2 | few | 16 | TGTGCCAGCAGCCATAGCGGGGGGGCCTCGGTCGGGGAGCTGTTTTTT | CASSHSGGASVGELFF
TRBJ2-7 | TRBD1 | TRBV19 | NA | 11 | TGTGCCAGTACCGCCGGGACAGGCCAGTACTTC | CASTAGTGQYF
TRBJ2-2 | NA | TRBV28 | NA | 12 | TGTGCCAGCAGTTTACGGGGCGGGGAGCTGTTTTTT | CASSLRGGELFF
TRBJ2-7 | NA | TRBV7-2 | NA | 15 | TGTGCCAGCAGCTTAGCCGGCGGGACCCAGTACGAGCAGTACTTC | CASSLAGGTQYEQYF
TRBJ2-5 | TRBD2 | TRBV2 | NA | 16 | TGTGCCAGCAGTGTACGTGGGACTAGTGGGCAGAAGACCCAGTACTTC | CASSVRGTSGQKTQYF